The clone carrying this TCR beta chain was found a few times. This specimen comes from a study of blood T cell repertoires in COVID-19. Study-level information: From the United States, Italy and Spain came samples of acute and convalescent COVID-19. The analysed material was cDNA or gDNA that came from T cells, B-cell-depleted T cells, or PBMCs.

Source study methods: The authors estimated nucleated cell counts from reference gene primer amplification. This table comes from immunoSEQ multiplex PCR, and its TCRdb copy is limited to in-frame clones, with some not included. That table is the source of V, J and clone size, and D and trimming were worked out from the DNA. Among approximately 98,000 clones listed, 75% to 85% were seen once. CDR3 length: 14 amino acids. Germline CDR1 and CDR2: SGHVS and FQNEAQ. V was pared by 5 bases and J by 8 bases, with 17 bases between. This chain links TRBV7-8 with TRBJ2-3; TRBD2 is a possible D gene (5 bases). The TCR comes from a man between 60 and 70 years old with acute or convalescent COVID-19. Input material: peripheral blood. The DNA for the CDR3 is TGTGCCAGCAGCACTAGTGTCACAAGCGTTACGCAGTATTTT. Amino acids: CASSTSVTSVTQYF.